This T cell receptor beta chain derives from a study of blood T cell repertoires in COVID-19. Study information: The United States, Italy and Spain provided the acute and convalescent COVID-19 samples. Sources were T cells, B-cell-depleted T cells, or PBMCs; the material itself was cDNA or gDNA.

Original data processing: How many nucleated cells were present was estimated from reference gene primer amplification. Produced via immunoSEQ multiplex PCR; TCRdb's table is partial and in-frame only. The DNA was the basis for D and trimming; V, J and clone size are from that table. Of around 25,000 clones listed, over 75% are singletons. The CDR3 runs 13 residues. The V end lost 7 bases, the J end lost 4 bases, and 13 bases lay between the germline ends. The germline V gene has CDR1 SNHLY and CDR2 FYNNEI. The specimen sequenced was peripheral blood. This chain joins TRBV2 and TRBJ1-1; TRBD1 is a possible D gene (6 bases). The source of this sequence is a woman in her 50s with active COVID-19. The CDR3 loop is CASTTGWFTEAFF. The CDR3 DNA sequence: TGTGCCAGCACCACAGGGTGGTTCACTGAAGCTTTCTTT.